Presented here are 13 T cell receptor beta chains from one specimen sequenced in a study of blood T cells in healthy people across ages. It was with a sample-barcoded 5' primer and a J-beta primer mix that a second PCR of roughly 6 to 12 cycles was run. MiXCR, run by TCRdb on the 5' RACE reads, gives a single entry per CDR3 protein. Altogether some 760,000 distinct CDR3 sequences are present, approximately 25% being singletons, with the ten largest covering roughly a tenth. The sample was also reused in another study, on T cells of mothers and their children.

Sequenced input: blood. These receptors all stem from a boy between 10 and 17 years old in good health.

The chain uses TRBV7-2 and TRBJ1-5; tentatively, D is TRBD1 (5 bases). The CDR3 covers 14 residues. Germline CDR1 SGHTA, CDR2 FQGNSA. Trimming took 5 bases from V and 1 from J, leaving 9 bases between them. In DNA, the CDR3 is TGTGCCAGCAGCACCCGGGGGAGCAATCAGCCCCAGCATTTT. As protein: CASSTRGSNQPQHF.

The chain carries TRBV9 and TRBJ1-4; D uncertain. Between the trimmed V and J ends, which lost 4 bases and 2 bases, there was a span of 15 bases. Looked up from germline, CDR1 is SGDLS and CDR2 is YYNGEE. The CDR3 has 16 residues. CDR3 protein: CASSPRWGDTNEKLFF. Here the CDR3 DNA reads TGTGCCAGCAGCCCACGCTGGGGAGACACTAATGAAAAACTGTTTTTT. Full variable domain (rest looked up from reference TRBV9 and TRBJ1-4): DSGVTQTPKHLITATGQRVTLRCSPRSGDLSVYWYQQSLDQGLQFLIQYYNGEERAKGNILERFSAQQFPDLHSELNLSSLELGDSALYFCASSPRWGDTNEKLFFGSGTQLSVL.

This clonotype showed up just a few times. The V and J genes are TRBV20-1 and TRBJ2-1; the match to TRBD1 covers 8 bases. V trimming: 7 bases; J trimming: 3 bases; junction bases outside the gene matches: 14. Germline-derived CDR1 and CDR2 are DFQATT and SNEGSKA (reference sequence). This CDR3 region has 16 residues. CDR3 region: CSVSLRSGGYYNEQFF. CDR3 bases: TGCAGTGTCTCTCTCCGGTCAGGGGGCTACTACAATGAGCAGTTCTTC.

This clonotype was observed a handful of times. This chain uses TRBV28 with TRBJ1-4; D remains ambiguous. Looked up from germline, CDR1 is MDHEN and CDR2 is SYDVKM. Trimming removed 4 bases from V and 0 bases from J, with 9 bases in between. The CDR3 totals 15 residues. The DNA for the CDR3 is TGTGCCAGCAGTTCGTGGGAGGCAACTAATGAAAAACTGTTTTTT. Translated: CASSSWEATNEKLFF.

This clonotype occurred many times. This rearrangement joins TRBV5-6 to TRBJ2-5; the D call may be TRBD1 or TRBD2 (5 bases each). Germline V gene sequence: CDR1 SGHDT, CDR2 YYEEEE. The CDR3 extends over 16 amino acids. The V end lost 4 bases, the J end lost 3 bases, and 19 bases lay between the germline ends. CDR3 sequence: CASSPRPGTNKETQYF. The CDR3 DNA reads as TGTGCCAGCAGCCCCAGACCCGGGACGAATAAAGAGACCCAGTACTTC.

This chain uses TRBV11-2 with TRBJ2-3; 8 nucleotides agree with TRBD2. This CDR3 contains 17 residues. Germline assignment: CDR1 SGHAT and CDR2 FQNNGV. J was trimmed by 0 bases and V by 5 bases; bases with no gene match: 10. CDR3 region: CASSLSGGASSTDTQYF. The CDR3 coding sequence is TGTGCCAGCAGCCTCAGCGGGGGAGCTTCAAGCACAGATACGCAGTATTTT.

This clonotype was seen more than once but under ten times. The chain recombines TRBV12-3 or TRBV12-4 with TRBJ2-3, with D maybe TRBD1 (5 bases). V lost 5 bases and J 5 bases, leaving 17 bases between the germline ends. The CDR3 is 15 amino acids. As DNA, the CDR3 is TGTGCCAGCAGTCCCAGGGTTGGTCCGGGAGATACGCAGTATTTT. It encodes CASSPRVGPGDTQYF.

The CDR3 coding sequence is TGTGCCAGCAGTCCGACAGGGGCTCGGGAAAACATTCAGTACTTC. Translated: CASSPTGARENIQYF. The rearrangement links TRBV28 to TRBJ2-4; 8 positions match TRBD1. This CDR3 has 15 residues. Looked up from germline, CDR1 is MDHEN and CDR2 is SYDVKM. The J segment lost 5 bases and the V segment lost 5 bases, leaving 8 bases of the junction unmatched.

This chain joins TRBV6-5 and TRBJ1-4; TRBD1 aligns across 9 bases. The CDR3 length is 14 residues. The V gene's germline CDR1 is MNHEY and CDR2 SVGAGI. The ends lost 2 bases at V and 8 bases at J; junction bases unmatched: 3. The CDR3 loop is CASSYRTGGEKLFF. The CDR3 DNA reads TGTGCCAGCAGTTACCGCACAGGGGGCGAAAAACTGTTTTTT.

A remark on this clonotype: Germline is not matched at one junction end, which may reflect a read error. J is TRBJ1-4 and V is TRBV28; D is undetermined. The germline V gene has CDR1 MDHEN and CDR2 SYDVKM. This CDR3 has 13 residues. CDR3 bases: TGTGCCAGCAGAAGCGGCGGTAATGAAAAACTGCTTTTT. Protein: CASRSGGNEKLLF. Together with reference TRBV28 and TRBJ1-4, the CDR3 gives the full variable domain: DVKVTQSSRYLVKRTGEKVFLECVQDMDHENMFWYRQDPGLGLRLIYFSYDVKMKEKGDIPEGYSVSREKKERFSLILESASTNQTSMYLCASRSGGNEKLLFGSGTQLSVL.

This clonotype was detected a few times. At one end the junction does not follow the germline gene, possibly because of a read error. This chain connects TRBV5-1 to TRBJ2-3; 10 bases match TRBD1. The CDR3 is 15 amino acids. Germline V lookup: CDR1 SGHRS, CDR2 YFSETQ. The chain's CDR3 is CASGLGTGVADTQYF. The CDR3 nucleotides read TGCGCCAGCGGCTTGGGGACAGGGGTCGCAGATACGCAGTATTTT.

The CDR3 DNA follows: TGTGCCAGCAGCTTAGGCATGGGGCCGGATCGCGCCTACGAGCAGTACTTC. Its translation: CASSLGMGPDRAYEQYF. The rearrangement uses TRBV13 and TRBJ2-5, with a tentative D call TRBD1 (5 bases). The tail of the sequence fits TRBJ2-7 better, so the J call may be wrong. CDR3 size: 17 residues. Germline V lookup: CDR1 PRHDT, CDR2 FYEKMQ (reference sequence).

This clonotype has just a few counts. This sequence joins TRBV6-6 and TRBJ1-4; D not resolved. There are 14 residues in the CDR3. The germline CDR1 and CDR2 sequences are MNHNY and SVGAGI (reference sequence). Trimming removed 2 bases from V and 8 bases from J, with 12 bases in between. CDR3 nucleotides: TGTGCCAGCAGTTACGGCCAGTCACGCGAAAAACTGTTTTTT. The encoded protein is CASSYGQSREKLFF.